The clone carrying this T cell receptor (beta chain) was detected only a few times. Each CDR3 protein is one row after TCRdb ran MiXCR on the PCR reads. The data hold 2,500 to 4,000 distinct CDR3 sequences, with about 46% observed a single time. The record originates from a study of immune characterization of retroperitoneal liposarcoma. With 2 bases clipped from V and 13 bases from J, the junction kept 13 bases outside the gene matches. CDR1 SGHTA and CDR2 FQGNSA come from the germline V gene. This CDR3 region has 17 residues. This clonotype was sampled from a male donor with retroperitoneal liposarcoma. The source material was tumor tissue. V usage is TRBV7-2 and J usage is TRBJ2-1; 14 bases are shared with TRBD2. The CDR3 region has the DNA TGTGCCAGCAGCTTATCCGGGACTAGCGGGAGTATGAAGACCCAGTTCTTC. It encodes CASSLSGTSGSMKTQFF.